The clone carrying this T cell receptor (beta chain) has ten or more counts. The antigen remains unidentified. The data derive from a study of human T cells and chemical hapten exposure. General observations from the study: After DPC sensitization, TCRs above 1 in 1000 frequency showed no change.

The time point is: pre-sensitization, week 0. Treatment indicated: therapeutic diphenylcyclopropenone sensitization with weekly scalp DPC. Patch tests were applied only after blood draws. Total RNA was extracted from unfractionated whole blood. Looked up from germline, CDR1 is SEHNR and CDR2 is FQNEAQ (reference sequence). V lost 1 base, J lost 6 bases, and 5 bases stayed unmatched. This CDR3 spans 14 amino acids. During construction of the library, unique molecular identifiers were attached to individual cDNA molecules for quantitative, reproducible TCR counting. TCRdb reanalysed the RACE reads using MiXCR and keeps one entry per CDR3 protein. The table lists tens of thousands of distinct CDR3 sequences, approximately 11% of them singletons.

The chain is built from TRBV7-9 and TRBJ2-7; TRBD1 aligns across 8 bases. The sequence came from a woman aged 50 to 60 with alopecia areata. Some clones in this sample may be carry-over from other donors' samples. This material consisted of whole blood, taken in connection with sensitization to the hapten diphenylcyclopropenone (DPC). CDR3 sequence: CASSLGTGSSEQYF. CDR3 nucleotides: TGTGCCAGCAGCTTAGGGACAGGGTCGAGCGAGCAGTACTTC. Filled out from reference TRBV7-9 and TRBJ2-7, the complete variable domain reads DTGVSQNPRHKITKRGQNVTFRCDPISEHNRLYWYRQTLGQGPEFLTYFQNEAQLEKSRLLSDRFSAERPKGSFSTLEIQRTEQGDSAMYLCASSLGTGSSEQYFGPGTRLTVT.